Listed below are T cell receptor beta chains from one sample, sequenced in a study of T-cell memory formation after mild COVID-19. TCRdb called the 5' RACE reads again in MiXCR, with one record for every CDR3 protein. The data hold roughly 600,000 distinct CDR3 sequences, with under 20% observed a single time. Sequencing input: PBMCs or a T cell subset sorted from them (not recorded which). These receptors were taken from an adult woman who had mild COVID-19 (a few samples of this study predate the infection). Cell type and time point are not known. CDR3s include the opening cysteine and the closing phenylalanine or tryptophan. D genes are given only for firm matches. Expanded clones are given a class, and other clones once, few, many or no size at all.

V	size	D	J	CDR3	DNA
TRBV12-3/TRBV12-4	few	-	TRBJ2-5	CASTRGAGETQYF	TGTGCCAGCACCCGAGGGGCTGGGGAGACCCAGTACTTC
TRBV5-1	few	-	TRBJ2-1	CASSKDRYNEQFF	TGCGCCAGCAGCAAGGACAGATACAATGAGCAGTTCTTC
TRBV7-8	many	TRBD2	TRBJ2-1	CASSLAAGAHNEQFF	TGTGCCAGCAGCTTAGCAGCGGGGGCCCACAATGAGCAGTTCTTC
TRBV19	-	-	TRBJ1-1	CASSLRTVTEAFF	TGTGCCAGTAGCCTTAGGACAGTGACTGAAGCTTTCTTT
TRBV9	-	TRBD1	TRBJ1-1	CASSVAGTGGAGTEAFF	TGTGCCAGCAGCGTAGCGGGGACAGGGGGCGCGGGGACTGAAGCTTTCTTT
TRBV5-6	-	-	TRBJ2-2	CASSLEVGGNTGELFF	TGTGCCAGCAGCTTGGAAGTAGGAGGGAACACCGGGGAGCTGTTTTTT
TRBV3-1	-	-	TRBJ2-7	CASSQVLHEQYF	TGTGCCAGCAGCCAAGTGCTACACGAGCAGTACTTC
TRBV15	-	-	TRBJ1-6	CATSRDQGTVHF	TGTGCCACCAGCAGAGATCAGGGAACCGTCCACTTT
TRBV3-1	-	-	TRBJ1-2	CASSHPGVLIRGDGYTF	TGTGCCAGCAGCCACCCCGGAGTTTTGATCAGGGGAGATGGCTACACCTTC
TRBV20-1	few	-	TRBJ2-1	CSARDGNTAAYNEQFF	TGCAGTGCTAGAGATGGGAACACAGCCGCCTACAATGAGCAGTTCTTC
TRBV5-1	-	-	TRBJ2-2	CASSFGGGFTGELFF	TGCGCCAGCAGCTTTGGCGGGGGCTTCACCGGGGAGCTGTTTTTT
TRBV7-9	few	TRBD2	TRBJ2-1	CASSPATSGSYNEQFF	TGTGCCAGCAGCCCGGCCACTAGCGGGAGTTACAATGAGCAGTTCTTC
TRBV19	-	-	TRBJ2-7	CASSTHPGGLTYEQYF	TGTGCCAGTAGTACACACCCCGGCGGACTAACCTACGAGCAGTACTTC
TRBV25-1	few	-	TRBJ2-7	CASSVRGEQYF	TGTGCCAGCAGTGTCCGAGGGGAGCAGTACTTC
TRBV6-5	many	-	TRBJ2-2	CASSYIAGELFF	TGTGCCAGCAGTTATATTGCCGGGGAGCTGTTTTTT
TRBV25-1	few	-	TRBJ1-1	CASLKAGLNTEAFF	TGTGCCAGCCTTAAGGCGGGGCTGAACACTGAAGCTTTCTTT
TRBV12-3/TRBV12-4	-	-	TRBJ2-1	CASSLSALSYNEQFF	TGTGCCAGCAGTTTGAGCGCATTGTCCTACAATGAGCAGTTCTTC
TRBV6-1	few	-	TRBJ2-7	CASSDISRARQYEQYF	TGTGCCAGCAGTGATATCTCTCGGGCAAGGCAATACGAGCAGTACTTC
TRBV10-3	few	-	TRBJ2-3	CAISGGVADTQYF	TGTGCCATCAGTGGCGGGGTGGCAGATACGCAGTATTTT
TRBV5-1	many	TRBD2	TRBJ2-1	CASSLVGLDPSNEQFF	TGCGCCAGCAGCTTGGTAGGACTAGACCCAAGCAATGAGCAGTTCTTC
TRBV5-4	-	TRBD1	TRBJ2-7	CASSIGQGSIGYEQYF	TGTGCCAGCAGCATTGGACAGGGCTCGATTGGGTACGAGCAGTACTTC
TRBV24-1	-	-	TRBJ2-5	CATSDNRQIQETQYF	TGTGCCACCAGTGATAACCGACAGATTCAAGAGACCCAGTACTTC
TRBV19	-	-	TRBJ1-5	CASSIDSYGSYSNQPQHF	TGTGCCAGTAGTATAGATAGCTACGGGAGTTATAGCAATCAGCCCCAGCATTTT
TRBV5-5	many	-	TRBJ1-1	CASSFTSGGGSEAFF	TGTGCCAGCAGCTTTACGTCGGGCGGGGGATCTGAAGCTTTCTTT
TRBV24-1	few	TRBD1	TRBJ1-1	CATSDICRTGEMNTEAFF	TGTGCCACCAGTGATATTTGCCGGACAGGAGAAATGAACACTGAAGCTTTCTTT
TRBV6-4	-	TRBD2	TRBJ2-3	CASSVSSGEDTQYF	TGTGCCAGCAGTGTGTCTAGCGGGGAGGATACGCAGTATTTT
TRBV19	-	TRBD2	TRBJ2-3	CASSIKAGPDTQYF	TGTGCCAGTAGTATAAAAGCGGGGCCGGATACGCAGTATTTT
TRBV11-2	few	-	TRBJ2-7	CASSLDRGEVYEQYF	TGTGCCAGCAGCTTAGATAGGGGAGAAGTCTACGAGCAGTACTTC
TRBV6-2/TRBV6-3	-	-	TRBJ1-1	CASTGVITALEAFF	TGTGCCAGCACAGGGGTAATCACCGCCCTTGAAGCTTTCTTT
TRBV20-1	-	-	TRBJ1-1	CSARDLREVRTEAFF	TGCAGTGCTAGAGATCTTAGGGAGGTACGGACTGAAGCTTTCTTT
TRBV27	-	-	TRBJ2-1	CASSFPGYNEQFF	TGTGCCAGCAGTTTCCCAGGATACAATGAGCAGTTCTTC
TRBV11-3	-	-	TRBJ2-7	CASSPMAHARADEQYF	TGTGCCAGCAGTCCGATGGCCCATGCGAGGGCCGACGAGCAGTACTTC
TRBV6-1	few	-	TRBJ2-2	CASSGGRTLTGELFF	TGTGCCAGCAGTGGCGGTAGAACTCTCACCGGGGAGCTGTTTTTT
TRBV20-1	-	TRBD2	TRBJ2-3	CSALGRERGDTQYF	TGCAGTGCTTTGGGGCGGGAGAGGGGAGATACGCAGTATTTT
TRBV18	few	-	TRBJ2-3	CASSPEDTSSTDTQYF	TGTGCCAGCTCACCCGAGGACACCTCTAGCACAGATACGCAGTATTTT
TRBV7-2	few	TRBD2	TRBJ2-7	CASSLVLPYSGAYEQYF	TGTGCCAGCAGCTTAGTCCTCCCCTATAGCGGGGCCTACGAGCAGTACTTC
TRBV5-1	-	TRBD2	TRBJ2-1	CASSSRGLAVSSYNEQFF	TGCGCCAGCAGCTCCCGCGGACTAGCGGTTAGCTCCTACAATGAGCAGTTCTTC
TRBV24-1	few	-	TRBJ2-5	CATSRPVEWDETQYF	TGTGCCACCAGTCGCCCTGTGGAGTGGGACGAGACCCAGTACTTC
TRBV6-5	-	-	TRBJ2-5	CASSYSSPQGREETQYF	TGTGCCAGCAGTTACTCTAGCCCACAGGGTCGGGAAGAGACCCAGTACTTC
TRBV5-8	-	TRBD2	TRBJ2-7	CASSRGTSGRVEQYF	TGTGCCAGCAGCCGCGGGACTAGCGGGAGGGTTGAGCAGTACTTC